These 9 T cell receptor beta chains share one sample of origin, sequenced in a study of siplizumab effects on memory and regulatory T cells. Only in-frame clones appear in the TCRdb table, and some are missing; sequencing was by immunoSEQ multiplex PCR. This table holds tens of thousands of clones, approximately 82% found once. What was sequenced was memory CD4+ T cells sorted from blood. These receptors came from a human donor in good health.

The chain combines TRBV4-2 with TRBJ1-2; the D is unclear. The V and J ends lost 0 bases and 8 bases respectively, with 10 bases between them. The CDR3 loop spans 13 amino acids. Per the germline V gene, CDR1 is LGHNA and CDR2 is YNFKEQ. This CDR3 reads CASSQDRGIGYTF. For the CDR3, the DNA is TGTGCCAGCAGCCAAGACCGAGGAATCGGCTACACCTTC.

Only a few counts were recorded for this clone. Other DNA sequences of this sample code for an identical CDR3. DNA for the CDR3: TGTGCCAGCAGCTTGGACCGCAATCAGCCCCAGCATTTT. Translation: CASSLDRNQPQHF. The gene calls are TRBV11-2 and TRBJ1-5, with D unresolved. The V gene's germline CDR1 is SGHAT and CDR2 FQNNGV. The CDR3 is made up of 13 amino acids. Trimming stripped 3 bases from V and 2 bases from J, with 5 bases between.

V is TRBV25-1 and J is TRBJ2-3; D remains unclear. Trimming left V 10 bases short and J 0 bases short, with 14 bases between. The germline gives CDR1 MGHDK, CDR2 SYGVNS. The CDR3 is made up of 14 amino acids. The CDR3 sequence: CAISKGQSTDTQYF. CDR3 nucleotides: TGTGCCATCTCCAAAGGCCAAAGCACAGATACGCAGTATTTT.

The J gene is TRBJ1-6, the V gene TRBV7-3; D is possibly TRBD1 (6 bases). The V end lost 2 bases, the J end lost 8 bases, and 7 bases lay between the germline ends. The CDR3 is 13 residues long. Germline lookup yields CDR1 SGHTA and CDR2 FQGTGA. The CDR3 sequence: CASSLGQYSPLHF. The DNA for the CDR3 is TGTGCCAGCAGCTTAGGACAGTATTCACCCCTCCACTTT.

The chain links TRBV5-1 to TRBJ1-6; D unclear. Trimming took 3 bases from V and 5 from J, leaving 12 bases between them. The CDR3 runs 15 residues. From germline, CDR1 is SGHRS and CDR2 YFSETQ. For the CDR3, the DNA is TGCGCCAGCAGCTCAGGCCAAAGGAATAATTCACCCCTCCACTTT. Translation gives CASSSGQRNNSPLHF.

The V gene is TRBV9, the J gene TRBJ1-1; TRBD1 might be the D (6 bases). The length of the CDR3 is 14 residues. Germline V gives CDR1 SGDLS, CDR2 YYNGEE. The V and J ends lost 0 bases and 1 base respectively, with 7 bases between them. This CDR3 reads CASSVGTENTEAFF. The CDR3 coding sequence is TGTGCCAGCAGCGTAGGGACAGAGAACACTGAAGCTTTCTTT. Full variable domain (missing parts from reference TRBV9 and TRBJ1-1): DSGVTQTPKHLITATGQRVTLRCSPRSGDLSVYWYQQSLDQGLQFLIQYYNGEERAKGNILERFSAQQFPDLHSELNLSSLELGDSALYFCASSVGTENTEAFFGQGTRLTVV.

The rearrangement joins TRBV10-3 to TRBJ2-2; 10 nucleotides match TRBD1. There are 16 residues in the CDR3. Trimming removed 3 bases from V and 6 bases from J; junction bases left unmatched: 7. Per germline, CDR1 ENHRY and CDR2 SYGVKD. DNA for the CDR3: TGTGCCATCAGTGAACAGGGACAGGGGTTTTCCGGGGAGCTGTTTTTT. Its translation: CAISEQGQGFSGELFF.

This clone was observed a single time. This chain links TRBV18 with TRBJ2-1, with 9 bases matching TRBD1. Unmatched junction bases numbered 11, after V lost 8 bases and J lost 3 bases. Germline-derived CDR1 and CDR2 are KGHSH and LQKENI. This CDR3 region has 16 residues. CDR3 sequence reads: CASTGTGSGYYNEQFF. CDR3 DNA: TGTGCCAGCACTGGGACAGGGTCCGGCTACTACAATGAGCAGTTCTTC. Filled out from reference TRBV18 and TRBJ2-1, the complete variable domain reads NAGVMQNPRHLVRRRGQEARLRCSPMKGHSHVYWYRQLPEEGLKFMVYLQKENIIDESGMPKERFSAEFPKEGPSILRIQQVVRGDSAAYFCASTGTGSGYYNEQFFGPGTRLTVL.

Written as DNA, the CDR3 is TGTGCCAGCAGCTTTCGAGAGGGTAATGAAAAACTGTTTTTT. It is translated as CASSFREGNEKLFF. This chain connects TRBV5-5 to TRBJ1-4; D is undetermined. CDR3 length equals 14 residues. Trimming pared 2 bases from V and 4 bases from J, leaving 9 bases between. The germline V gene encodes CDR1 SGHKS and CDR2 YYEKEE (reference sequence).